Listed below are T cell receptor beta chains from one sample, sequenced in a study of cytomegalovirus exposure and HLA in healthy donors. The table came from immunoSEQ multiplex PCR; TCRdb's copy has only in-frame clones and leaves some out. The sample has around 120,000 clones; 60% to 85% are singletons. The sample was PBMCs. These receptors came from a man in his fifties in good health and CMV-seropositive. Both conserved end residues are part of each CDR3. The D gene is left open where the match is weak. Clone size is stated in some rows and not others, as once, few, many or a class when expanded.

NA	TRBD2	TRBV11-2	TRBJ2-5	TGTGCCAGCACCCCGGTGGGGGGACTAGCGGGGGTAGAGACCCAGTACTTC	CASTPVGGLAGVETQYF
NA	TRBD1	TRBV7-2	TRBJ1-5	TGTGCCAGCAGCCTAACCGGGACAGGGGGCAATCAGCCCCAGCATTTT	CASSLTGTGGNQPQHF
NA	TRBD1	TRBV5-1	TRBJ2-5	TGCGCCAGCAGCTTGGTGGGGACAGCCCAAGGGGCTCGGACCCAGTACTTC	CASSLVGTAQGARTQYF
NA	TRBD1	TRBV6-1	TRBJ1-2	TGTGCCAGCATTACCGGGACAGTGAACTATGGCTACACCTTC	CASITGTVNYGYTF
NA	NA	TRBV4-1	TRBJ2-7	TGCGCCAGCAGCCAAGGGACTCAAAGGGGGTACGAGCAGTACTTC	CASSQGTQRGYEQYF
NA	TRBD1	TRBV6-4	TRBJ1-6	TGTGCCAGCAGACTCCAGGGGGCTGGCAATTCACCCCTCCACTTT	CASRLQGAGNSPLHF
NA	TRBD1	TRBV5-1	TRBJ1-1	TGCGCCACCACGACAGGGACAGGGGGCAGTGGTGAAGCTTTCTTT	CATTTGTGGSGEAFF
NA	NA	TRBV4-3	TRBJ1-2	TGCGCCAGCAGCCAAGTAGTTCTAGGCAGCCACTACACCTTC	CASSQVVLGSHYTF
NA	NA	TRBV19	TRBJ2-1	TGTGCCAGTAGTCCCCGGAGGGAGCGCCGGCACAATGAGCAGTTCTTC	CASSPRRERRHNEQFF
once	NA	TRBV11-2	TRBJ2-5	TGTGCCAGCAGCTTACGGGGTTCCGCGGGGGAGACCCAGTACTTC	CASSLRGSAGETQYF
NA	NA	TRBV5-6	TRBJ1-1	TGTGCCAGCAGCTTGATTTGGGCCCTGAACACTGAAGCTTTCTTT	CASSLIWALNTEAFF
NA	NA	TRBV5-6	TRBJ1-1	TGTGCCAGCAGCGATACTCGCAACCCTATCACTGAAGCTTTCTTT	CASSDTRNPITEAFF
NA	TRBD2	TRBV11-3	TRBJ2-7	TGTGCCAGCAGCCCTAGCGGGAGCCGCTACGAGCAGTACTTC	CASSPSGSRYEQYF
NA	NA	TRBV28	TRBJ2-6	TGTGCCAGCAGTTTCAGTGGGGCCAACGTCCTGACTTTC	CASSFSGANVLTF
few	NA	TRBV4-2	TRBJ1-6	TGTGCCAGCAGCCAAGATTGGTTTAGGGACACCTTTAATTCACCCCTCCACTTT	CASSQDWFRDTFNSPLHF
once	TRBD1	TRBV6-1	TRBJ2-1	TGTGCCAGCACCCGGGACAGGGGATACAATGAGCAGTTCTTC	CASTRDRGYNEQFF
NA	NA	TRBV6-5	TRBJ2-7	TGTGCCAGCAGTTATCCGGGACATCAGTACGAGCAGTACTTC	CASSYPGHQYEQYF
NA	TRBD1	TRBV4-3	TRBJ1-1	TGCGCCAGCAGCCTTCAGGGGGCCGACACTGAAGCTTTCTTT	CASSLQGADTEAFF
NA	NA	TRBV10-2	TRBJ1-5	TGCGCCAGCAGTGAGATAAGGGAAGGGGGCAATCAGCCCCAGCATTTT	CASSEIREGGNQPQHF
NA	TRBD2	TRBV6-5	TRBJ2-1	TGTGCCAGCAGTTCCCCAGGAGCGGGAGGCCTCAATGAGCAGTTCTTC	CASSSPGAGGLNEQFF
NA	NA	TRBV5-1	TRBJ1-5	TGCGCCAGCAGCTTGGTGGGAGATAGCAATCAGCCCCAGCATTTT	CASSLVGDSNQPQHF
NA	TRBD2	TRBV4-2	TRBJ2-2	TGTGCCAGCACCCAACAAGCCGCGGGAGACACCGGGGAGCTGTTTTTT	CASTQQAAGDTGELFF
NA	TRBD1	TRBV28	TRBJ2-5	TGTGCCAGCAGTTTATTTGGTCCAGGGGGCGACGAGACCCAGTACTTC	CASSLFGPGGDETQYF
medium-sized	TRBD2	TRBV2	TRBJ2-5	TGTGCCAGCAGCCGCGAGAGCGGGATGGAAACCCAGTACTTC	CASSRESGMETQYF
NA	NA	TRBV7-9	TRBJ2-1	TGTGCCAGCAGCCGTGTAGGGGGGGGGCCCTACAATGAGCAGTTCTTC	CASSRVGGGPYNEQFF
NA	NA	TRBV10-3	TRBJ2-1	TGTGCCATCAGTGAGTCAGCATCCTACAATGAGCAGTTCTTC	CAISESASYNEQFF
NA	NA	TRBV6-1	TRBJ2-4	TGTGCCAGCAGTGATGACGGGACACATTACCTTATAGCCAAAAACATTCAGTACTTC	CASSDDGTHYLIAKNIQYF
NA	TRBD2	TRBV9	TRBJ2-5	TGTGCCAGCAGCGCCTCCGGGACTAGCCCGCAGACCCAGTACTTC	CASSASGTSPQTQYF
NA	NA	TRBV7-3	TRBJ1-1	TGTGCCAGCAGCTTGTCCGGAGGGTTCACTGAAGCTTTCTTT	CASSLSGGFTEAFF
NA	NA	TRBV6-6	TRBJ2-7	TGTGCCAGCAGCTCCCCCTTCTCCTACGAGCAGTACTTC	CASSSPFSYEQYF
NA	NA	TRBV30	TRBJ1-5	TGTGCCTGGAGTGCCCAGGGAGGGCAGCCCCAGCATTTT	CAWSAQGGQPQHF
few	NA	TRBV18	TRBJ1-1	TGTGCCAGCTCACCTTTGGACATGGGGGCTTTCTTT	CASSPLDMGAFF
once	TRBD1	TRBV23-1	TRBJ1-3	TGCGCCAGCAGTCCTTGGACATTCAGGGGGCCTGGAAACACCATATATTTT	CASSPWTFRGPGNTIYF
few	TRBD1	TRBV29-1	TRBJ2-5	TGCAGCGTGGGACAGGGGGCAGAGACCCAGTACTTC	CSVGQGAETQYF
NA	TRBD1	TRBV28	TRBJ1-5	TGTGCCAGCAGTCAGACAGGGGGTCCGTATCAGCCCCAGCATTTT	CASSQTGGPYQPQHF
few	TRBD1	TRBV4-2	TRBJ2-7	TGTGCCAGCAGCCAAGATCGGGGGACAGGGGCCCGCGAGCAGTACTTC	CASSQDRGTGAREQYF
few	TRBD1	TRBV10-2	TRBJ1-6	TGCGCCAGCAGTGGGTCTTTGGGACAGGGGGCACCCCTCCACTTT	CASSGSLGQGAPLHF
NA	NA	TRBV7-9	TRBJ1-2	TGTGCCAGCAGCCCAAGCACTAACTATGGCTACACCTTC	CASSPSTNYGYTF
NA	TRBD2	TRBV6-6	TRBJ2-1	TGTGCCAGTCGGGGGGGGAGGGGTGAGCAGTTCTTC	CASRGGRGEQFF
NA	TRBD1	TRBV10-3	TRBJ2-1	TGTGCCATCAGCCGGGACAGCCCCGGTGAGCAGTTCTTC	CAISRDSPGEQFF
NA	TRBD2	TRBV7-6	TRBJ2-2	TGTGCCAGCAGCCCCCGACTAGCGGGAAGCGCCGGGGAGCTGTTTTTT	CASSPRLAGSAGELFF
NA	NA	TRBV19	TRBJ1-1	TGTGCCAGTAGTATCTGGGAAACAGGCTCTGAAGCTTTCTTT	CASSIWETGSEAFF
NA	TRBD2	TRBV4-2	TRBJ2-2	TGTGCCAGCAGCCAAGCACTAGCGTTGGCCGGGGAGCTGTTTTTT	CASSQALALAGELFF
NA	NA	TRBV29-1	TRBJ2-7	TGCAGCGTTCGGACAGAGGAGCAGTACTTC	CSVRTEEQYF
NA	TRBD1	TRBV18	TRBJ1-3	TGTGCCAGCTCCCCAACACAGGGGGCTACTGGAAACACCATATATTTT	CASSPTQGATGNTIYF
NA	TRBD1	TRBV2	TRBJ2-7	TGTGCCAGCAGTATTACCCCGGGACAGGGCTCCTACGAGCAGTACTTC	CASSITPGQGSYEQYF
NA	TRBD1	TRBV4-1	TRBJ2-1	TGCGCCAGCAGCCAAACACAGGGGAATGAGCAGTTCTTC	CASSQTQGNEQFF
NA	NA	TRBV28	TRBJ1-5	TGTGCCAGCAGTACTACAAGCCATAGCAATCAGCCCCAGCATTTT	CASSTTSHSNQPQHF
NA	NA	TRBV10-2	TRBJ2-7	TGCGCCAGCAGTGAGCTGACATCCCTCGAGCAGTACTTC	CASSELTSLEQYF
NA	TRBD2	TRBV18	TRBJ2-1	TGTGCCAGCTCACTCTACTCCGGGACTACAACCTCCGATGAGCAGTTCTTC	CASSLYSGTTTSDEQFF
NA	NA	TRBV6-6	TRBJ1-5	TGTGCCAGCAGTTACCAAGGGGGTCTTCAGCCCCAGCATTTT	CASSYQGGLQPQHF
NA	TRBD2	TRBV28	TRBJ2-7	TGTGCCAGCAGCCGGGGGGTCTACGAGCAGTACTTC	CASSRGVYEQYF
once	TRBD2	TRBV4-3	TRBJ2-3	TGCGCCAGCAGCCAACTCAGCGGGGTCACAGATACGCAGTATTTT	CASSQLSGVTDTQYF